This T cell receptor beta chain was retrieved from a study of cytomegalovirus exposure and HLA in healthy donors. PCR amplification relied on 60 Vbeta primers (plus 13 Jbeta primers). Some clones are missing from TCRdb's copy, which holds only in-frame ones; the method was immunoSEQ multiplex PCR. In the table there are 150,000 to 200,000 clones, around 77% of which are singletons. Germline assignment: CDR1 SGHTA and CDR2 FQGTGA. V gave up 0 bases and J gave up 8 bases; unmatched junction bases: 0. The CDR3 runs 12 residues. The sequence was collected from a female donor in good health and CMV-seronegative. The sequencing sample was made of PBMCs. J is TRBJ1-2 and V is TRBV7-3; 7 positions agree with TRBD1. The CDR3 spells CASSLTGGGYTF. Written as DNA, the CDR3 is TGTGCCAGCAGCTTAACAGGGGGCGGCTACACCTTC.